This is a list of T cell receptor beta chains from one sample in a study of cytomegalovirus exposure and HLA in healthy donors. Assay used: immunoSEQ multiplex PCR; TCRdb lists only in-frame clones, some missing. This table holds about 140,000 clones, over 60% found once. The sample consisted of PBMCs. These receptors were taken from a woman in her fifties or sixties in good health and CMV-seronegative. CDR3s include the opening cysteine and the closing phenylalanine or tryptophan. The order of the fields is D gene, clone size, J gene, V gene, CDR3 DNA, CDR3 protein. A D gene is named only where the DNA matches it firmly. Part of the rows lack a size; the others show once, few, many or a class for expanded clones.

d_gene: TRBD2
abundance: .
j_gene: TRBJ2-1
v_gene: TRBV15
CDR3nt: TGTGCCACAGCTAGCGGGGGGGTATACAATGAGCAGTTCTTC
CDR3aa: CATASGGVYNEQFF

d_gene: TRBD1
abundance: .
j_gene: TRBJ1-5
v_gene: TRBV19
CDR3nt: TGTGCCAGTAGTAGTGGACAGGTTCACTATCAGCCCCAGCATTTT
CDR3aa: CASSSGQVHYQPQHF

d_gene: TRBD1
abundance: .
j_gene: TRBJ2-1
v_gene: TRBV29-1
CDR3nt: TGCAGCGTTGACACGGGACAGGGGTTGGATGAGCAGTTCTTC
CDR3aa: CSVDTGQGLDEQFF

d_gene: TRBD2
abundance: few
j_gene: TRBJ2-7
v_gene: TRBV9
CDR3nt: TGTGCCAGCAGCGTAGGGGGGGGGTTCCCCTACGAGCAGTACTTC
CDR3aa: CASSVGGGFPYEQYF

d_gene: .
abundance: .
j_gene: TRBJ1-1
v_gene: TRBV5-4
CDR3nt: TGTGCCAGCAGCTTGGCAGGGTTGAGGAACACTGAAGCTTTCTTT
CDR3aa: CASSLAGLRNTEAFF

d_gene: TRBD1
abundance: .
j_gene: TRBJ2-3
v_gene: TRBV6-5
CDR3nt: TGTGCCAGCAGTGGACAGGGCACAGATACGCAGTATTTT
CDR3aa: CASSGQGTDTQYF

d_gene: .
abundance: few
j_gene: TRBJ1-6
v_gene: TRBV6-5
CDR3nt: TGTGCCAGCAGTTACGGGAGGGGATCACCCCTCCACTTT
CDR3aa: CASSYGRGSPLHF

d_gene: .
abundance: .
j_gene: TRBJ1-1
v_gene: TRBV5-6
CDR3nt: TGTGCCAGCAGCTGGGCTGGGGGCCTGAACACTGAAGCTTTCTTT
CDR3aa: CASSWAGGLNTEAFF

d_gene: .
abundance: .
j_gene: TRBJ1-1
v_gene: TRBV5-1
CDR3nt: TGCGCCAGCAGCTCCGAACAGGGGAACACTGAAGCTTTCTTT
CDR3aa: CASSSEQGNTEAFF

d_gene: .
abundance: .
j_gene: TRBJ2-7
v_gene: TRBV7-9
CDR3nt: TGTGCCAGCAGCTCGAGACAGGCCCCCTACGAGCAGTACTTC
CDR3aa: CASSSRQAPYEQYF

d_gene: TRBD2
abundance: .
j_gene: TRBJ2-1
v_gene: TRBV27
CDR3nt: TGTGCCAGCACACAGGAGGCGGGGGGGCATGAGCAGTTCTTC
CDR3aa: CASTQEAGGHEQFF

d_gene: TRBD2
abundance: .
j_gene: TRBJ2-3
v_gene: TRBV4-1
CDR3nt: TGCGCCAGCAGCCAAGAGGGCGGGGGGGGCACAGATACGCAGTATTTT
CDR3aa: CASSQEGGGGTDTQYF

d_gene: .
abundance: .
j_gene: TRBJ1-1
v_gene: TRBV29-1
CDR3nt: TGCAGCGTTGCTTTCAGGGCTGGCACTAAAGCTTTCTTT
CDR3aa: CSVAFRAGTKAFF